The 2 T cell receptor beta chains in this list originate from one sample, sequenced in a study of blood T cell repertoires in COVID-19. Generated by immunoSEQ multiplex PCR, the TCRdb table keeps only in-frame clones and is missing some. This sample has approximately 120,000 clones; about 78% occur once, and the top ten carry around 4.7%. The sequencing input was peripheral blood. The source is a human donor in a cohort sampled during active or convalescent COVID-19.

The V gene is TRBV5-1, the J gene TRBJ2-5, with D perhaps matching TRBD1 (6 bases). The CDR3 has 16 residues. Trimming stripped 0 bases from V and 5 bases from J, with 17 bases between. The germline gives CDR1 SGHRS, CDR2 YFSETQ. Written as DNA, the CDR3 is TGCGCCAGCAGCTTGGGGGGGCGCTTGATTACGGAGACCCAGTACTTC. Protein: CASSLGGRLITETQYF.

The V gene is TRBV12-3 or TRBV12-4, the J gene TRBJ1-1; D gene uncertain. The CDR3 is made up of 11 amino acids. The V end lost 3 bases, the J end lost 7 bases, and 6 bases lay between the germline ends. The CDR3 nucleotides read TGTGCCAGCAGTTTGTTCAATGAAGCTTTCTTT. Amino acids: CASSLFNEAFF.